This T cell receptor (beta chain) was sequenced in a study of shared clonotypes between healthy human individuals (dated by TCRdb to the early 2020s). Concerning the study at large: A couple of women and a few men aged 18 to 49 years were included in the cohort. Blood TCR repertoires of about 5 healthy adults were deeply sequenced to estimate repertoire size and the extent of clonotype sharing between individuals. Libraries were prepared and TCR repertoires were sequenced by different laboratories using diverse techniques, in order to increase sequencing depth and limit assay-specific biases. Leukapheresis yielded between about 0.94 and 10 billion PBMCs per donor. General study outcomes and caveats: The genetic and exposure-history diversity represented was limited by the small number of donors. Pairwise subsampling indicated that sequencing depth was expected to affect the degree of clonotype sharing among donors. Sampling was restricted to blood, and TCR repertoires in tissue are likely to differ from TCR repertoires in blood.

Using the deep immunoSEQ assay, TCR CDR3 regions were amplified from genomic DNA by multiplex PCR. Extracted genomic DNA from each cell subset was spread evenly across all wells of several immunoSEQ 96-well plates, with each plate serving as a replicate. For unsorted PBMC, 300 to 350 ng genomic DNA, equal to 30,000 or so T cell genomes, was loaded into each replicate PCR. Ten immunoSEQ deep assay plates were used to sequence unsorted PBMC genomic DNA. Purified libraries were measured with a Qubit 3.0 fluorometer, size-checked on a Bioanalyzer 2100, and measured again with the KAPA Library Quantification kit. A separate single-read 150-cycle Illumina NextSeq 550 flow cell was used to sequence each immunoSEQ 96-well plate. In the source study's methods: The immunoSEQ output contained only junctional sequences without quality scores, so filtering could not match that applied to full-length reads. Sequences were annotated with PyIR, a Python wrapper for IgBLAST v1.9, using IMGT germline references to assign V/J genes and CDR3. Any read was removed if the V/J assignment was weak (E-value above 1e-6), the CDR3 was missing, or the read contained stop codons, out-of-frame junctions, or ambiguous translated residues. V3J clonotypes were defined as sequences sharing an identical inferred V gene, J gene, and CDR3 amino acid sequence. To compute the percentage overlap between repertoires, the number of shared unique clonotypes was divided by the size of the smaller repertoire. RTK rarefaction, the Chao1 estimator, and Recon v2.1 estimates of unobserved clonotypes were used to assess repertoire richness. Held by TCRdb, this immuneACCESS table contains in-frame sequences only and omits some clones. Under half of the omission traces to an unresolved V gene where checked; the cause of the rest is unknown. V, J and clone size are those of that table, while D and trimming were read from the DNA. The sample yields about 520,000 clones; 81% were counted once. Over 9.5% of the sample is taken by the ten largest.

The donors were healthy, HIV-negative adults with no recently reported acute infections or vaccinations. Every donor was a Caucasian adult living in Nashville, Tennessee, USA. In the unsorted samples, 90 million or so PBMCs were counted, and genomic DNA was extracted using the QIAamp DNA Blood Mini kit. Blood was collected by leukapheresis, and PBMCs were isolated by Ficoll-Histopaque density gradient centrifugation and then cryopreserved in liquid nitrogen vapor phase. A word on this clone: Its binding antigen is unknown. Base-call qualities are not available, and no considerably larger clone is one nucleotide away.

V is cut by 0 bases and J by 0 bases, and the space between the germline ends is 5 bases. CDR1 MNHNS and CDR2 SASEGT were looked up in the germline V gene. The CDR3, from cysteine to phenylalanine, totals 14 residues. Here the CDR3 DNA is all that survives: 42 bases in frame from base 1. This TCR derives from a middle-aged woman in good health. Some clones in this sample may be carry-over from other donors' samples. The sample was PBMCs. The sequence is built from TRBV6-1 and TRBJ1-1, with the identity of the D gene unclear. The CDR3 corresponds to CASSEADVNTEAFF. In nucleotides, the sequence is TGTGCCAGCAGTGAAGCGGATGTGAACACTGAAGCTTTCTTT.